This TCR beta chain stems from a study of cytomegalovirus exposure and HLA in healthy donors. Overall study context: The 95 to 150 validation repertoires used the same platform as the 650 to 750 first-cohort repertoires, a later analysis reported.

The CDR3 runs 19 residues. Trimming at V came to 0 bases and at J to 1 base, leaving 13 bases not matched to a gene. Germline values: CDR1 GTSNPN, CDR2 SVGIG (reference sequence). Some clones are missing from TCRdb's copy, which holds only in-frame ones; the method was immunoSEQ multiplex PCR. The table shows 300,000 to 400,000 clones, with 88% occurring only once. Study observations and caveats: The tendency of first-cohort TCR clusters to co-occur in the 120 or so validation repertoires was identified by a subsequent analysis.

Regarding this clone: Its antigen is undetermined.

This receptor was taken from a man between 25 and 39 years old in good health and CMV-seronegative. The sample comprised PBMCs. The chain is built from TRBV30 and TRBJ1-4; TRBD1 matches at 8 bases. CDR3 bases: TGTGCCTGGAGTGTACTCCTGGACAGGGAGTACTTAACTAATGAAAAACTGTTTTTT. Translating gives CAWSVLLDREYLTNEKLFF.